What follows are 8 T cell receptor beta chains derived from one specimen sequenced in a study of CD4+ T cells in melanoma. Generated by immunoSEQ multiplex PCR, the TCRdb table keeps only in-frame clones and is missing some. The top ten clones hold 12% of a sample with fewer than 55,000 clones, 75% to 90% of them seen once. Material: peripheral blood. Receptors were obtained from a human donor with melanoma.

CDR3 residues: CATSSEQGLTYGYTF. The CDR3 DNA is TGTGCCACCAGCAGTGAACAGGGTTTAACCTATGGCTACACCTTC. This rearrangement joins TRBV15 to TRBJ1-2, with TRBD1 as a possible D gene (6 bases). The CDR3 length is 15 residues. The V end lost 3 bases, the J end lost 4 bases, and 15 bases lay between the germline ends. The germline CDR1 and CDR2 sequences are LNHNV and YYDKDF (reference sequence).

The chain carries TRBV2 and TRBJ1-6; D gene unclear. V was clipped by 8 bases and J by 6 bases, with 11 bases between them. CDR3 length equals 13 residues. CDR1 is SNHLY and CDR2 is FYNNEI in the germline V gene. CDR3 DNA: TGTGCCAGCTCTGAAGGACTTAATTCACCCCTCCACTTT. Translated: CASSEGLNSPLHF.

The CDR3 reads CASTGTTQETQYF. DNA for the CDR3: TGTGCCAGTACTGGGACGACTCAAGAGACCCAGTACTTC. The rearrangement joins TRBV2 to TRBJ2-5; D tentatively reads TRBD1 or TRBD2 (5 bases each). This CDR3 is 13 amino acids long. Germline V lookup: CDR1 SNHLY, CDR2 FYNNEI. The V gene lost 9 bases and the J gene lost 2 bases, with 13 bases spanning the gap.

The chain couples TRBV5-1 to TRBJ2-3, with D maybe TRBD1 (5 bases). This CDR3 is built from 14 residues. V dropped 0 bases and J dropped 2 bases, with 7 bases sitting between them. Germline CDR1 reads SGHRS; CDR2 reads YFSETQ. The CDR3 region is CASSLGRDTDTQYF. CDR3 nucleotide sequence: TGCGCCAGCAGCTTGGGCAGGGACACAGATACGCAGTATTTT.

V usage is TRBV12-5 and J usage is TRBJ2-7; D unresolved. The CDR3 runs to 11 residues. V lost 6 bases, J lost 2 bases, and 5 bases lay in between. Germline V gene lookup returns CDR1 LGHNT and CDR2 FRNRAP. Here the CDR3 reads CASGDPYEQYF. The CDR3 DNA reads TGTGCTAGTGGCGATCCCTACGAGCAGTACTTC.

CDR3 in DNA: TGTGCCAGCAGTTTGGTATCTCAGCCCCAGCATTTT. Amino acid sequence: CASSLVSQPQHF. V usage is TRBV28 and J usage is TRBJ1-5; D gene unclear. V lost 3 bases to trimming and J lost 6 bases, with 6 bases between them. The V gene's germline CDR1 is MDHEN and CDR2 SYDVKM. The CDR3 is 12 residues long. Based on the CDR3 plus reference TRBV28 and TRBJ1-5, the full variable domain is DVKVTQSSRYLVKRTGEKVFLECVQDMDHENMFWYRQDPGLGLRLIYFSYDVKMKEKGDIPEGYSVSREKKERFSLILESASTNQTSMYLCASSLVSQPQHFGDGTRLSIL.

The table lists this clone with a few counts. The CDR3 region has the DNA TGTGCCAGTAGTATAGGAACTAGCTCCTACGAGCAGTACTTC. It is translated as CASSIGTSSYEQYF. This sequence joins TRBV19 and TRBJ2-7, with a possible D match to TRBD2 (5 bases). The CDR3 spans 14 residues. The V end lost 1 base, the J end lost 0 bases, and 7 bases lay between the germline ends. From germline, CDR1 is LNHDA and CDR2 SQIVND (reference sequence).

The V gene is TRBV18, the J gene TRBJ1-6; no definite D call. This CDR3 comprises 13 residues. Trimming cost V 2 bases and J 8 bases, with 7 bases left between them. CDR1 and CDR2 from the germline V gene are KGHSH and LQKENI. CDR3: CASSPLEDSPLHF. In nucleotides, the CDR3 is TGTGCCAGCTCACCATTAGAGGATTCACCCCTCCACTTT. Filled out from reference TRBV18 and TRBJ1-6, the complete variable domain reads NAGVMQNPRHLVRRRGQEARLRCSPMKGHSHVYWYRQLPEEGLKFMVYLQKENIIDESGMPKERFSAEFPKEGPSILRIQQVVRGDSAAYFCASSPLEDSPLHFGNGTRLTVT.